This T cell receptor (beta chain) was identified during a study of cytomegalovirus exposure and HLA in healthy donors. In its sample, this clone was seen once. As yet, its antigen is unknown. With 60 Vbeta and 13 Jbeta primers, the PCR was carried out. The table came from immunoSEQ multiplex PCR; TCRdb's copy has only in-frame clones and leaves some out. Of about 140,000 clones detected, around 78% appear once; the ten largest clones hold about 2.4%. Sampled while nominally healthy, donors likely had unrecorded immune exposures. Study-level results: In a later analysis, TCR beta V- and J-gene trimming showed a link to a missense DCLRE1C variant. Data from an earlier analysis indicated that most TCR beta V segments were productive either about 87% or about 30% of the time. Versus the 666-donor mean, an Asian-associated ancestry cluster reportedly showed fewer N-insertions in a later analysis.

The CDR3 consists of 13 residues. Trimming cost V 7 bases and J 5 bases, with 11 bases left between them. Germline CDR1 is MNHEY and CDR2 is SVGAGI. Sequenced input: PBMCs. The chain carries TRBV6-5 and TRBJ1-4, with D possibly matching TRBD1 (5 bases). The clonotype comes from a woman under 30 in good health and CMV-seropositive. CDR3 sequence reads: CASNSGGNEKLFF. The CDR3 bases are TGTGCCAGCAACTCGGGGGGGAATGAAAAACTGTTTTTT.